Listed below are T cell receptor beta chains from one sample, sequenced in a study of spatial heterogeneity in lung cancer. TCRdb redid the calling of the 5' RACE reads with MiXCR, one entry per CDR3 protein. Altogether 710 or so distinct CDR3 sequences are present, 11% to 15% being singletons, with the ten largest covering approximately 26%. The source material was lung tumor tissue, sampled at surgery. All receptors come from a male donor with early-stage non-small cell lung cancer. The CDR3 runs from the conserved cysteine through the conserved F or W. Each record gives: V gene, J gene, clone size, CDR3 length, CDR3 protein. Size values are once, few and many counts, or a class for expanded clones, and some rows have none.

v_call: TRBV6-2/TRBV6-3; j_call: TRBJ2-3; clone_size: .; cdr3_length: 16; cdr3_aa: CASSTTSGSFTDTQYF
v_call: TRBV5-1; j_call: TRBJ1-1; clone_size: few; cdr3_length: 14; cdr3_aa: CASSRQGGNTEAFF
v_call: TRBV3-1; j_call: TRBJ2-2; clone_size: large; cdr3_length: 17; cdr3_aa: CASSQEALLSNTGELFF
v_call: TRBV6-1; j_call: TRBJ2-5; clone_size: few; cdr3_length: 15; cdr3_aa: CASSALAGGQETQYF
v_call: TRBV7-2; j_call: TRBJ2-7; clone_size: .; cdr3_length: 13; cdr3_aa: CASSWGGGYEQYF
v_call: TRBV12-3/TRBV12-4; j_call: TRBJ1-6; clone_size: large; cdr3_length: 13; cdr3_aa: CASSFLDESPLHF
v_call: TRBV6-5; j_call: TRBJ1-3; clone_size: few; cdr3_length: 16; cdr3_aa: CASSSPGTASGNTIYF
v_call: TRBV3-1; j_call: TRBJ1-4; clone_size: large; cdr3_length: 15; cdr3_aa: CASSLPTATNEKLFF
v_call: TRBV18; j_call: TRBJ2-2; clone_size: large; cdr3_length: 16; cdr3_aa: CASLLRTGYYTGELFF
v_call: TRBV3-1; j_call: TRBJ2-4; clone_size: large; cdr3_length: 18; cdr3_aa: CASSQELPDRPAKNIQYF
v_call: TRBV11-3; j_call: TRBJ2-6; clone_size: .; cdr3_length: 15; cdr3_aa: CASRLDNSGANVLTF
v_call: TRBV6-2/TRBV6-3; j_call: TRBJ1-1; clone_size: large; cdr3_length: 15; cdr3_aa: CASSYSSPGTPEAFF
v_call: TRBV5-1; j_call: TRBJ2-1; clone_size: large; cdr3_length: 13; cdr3_aa: CASRLSAYPEQFF
v_call: TRBV2; j_call: TRBJ2-1; clone_size: few; cdr3_length: 15; cdr3_aa: CASSEGTTALNEQFF
v_call: TRBV11-2; j_call: TRBJ2-3; clone_size: large; cdr3_length: 13; cdr3_aa: CASSAPYTDTQYF
v_call: TRBV6-1; j_call: TRBJ1-1; clone_size: .; cdr3_length: 14; cdr3_aa: CASSESGGITEAFF
v_call: TRBV20-1; j_call: TRBJ1-1; clone_size: .; cdr3_length: 13; cdr3_aa: CSARVGGGTEAFF
v_call: TRBV12-3/TRBV12-4; j_call: TRBJ2-5; clone_size: large; cdr3_length: 16; cdr3_aa: CASSWGYPGSTETQYF
v_call: TRBV27; j_call: TRBJ2-2; clone_size: large; cdr3_length: 14; cdr3_aa: CASSLQGNTGELFF
v_call: TRBV7-6; j_call: TRBJ1-4; clone_size: large; cdr3_length: 18; cdr3_aa: CASSFGTGSLRANEKLFF
v_call: TRBV5-1; j_call: TRBJ2-3; clone_size: large; cdr3_length: 17; cdr3_aa: CASSLGVGAEGTDTQYF
v_call: TRBV5-6; j_call: TRBJ2-3; clone_size: large; cdr3_length: 14; cdr3_aa: CASSRTGSTDTQYF
v_call: TRBV5-1; j_call: TRBJ2-6; clone_size: large; cdr3_length: 16; cdr3_aa: CASSPGQGAGANVLTF
v_call: TRBV27; j_call: TRBJ2-2; clone_size: large; cdr3_length: 17; cdr3_aa: CASSLRRDGATTGELFF
v_call: TRBV5-6; j_call: TRBJ1-1; clone_size: .; cdr3_length: 16; cdr3_aa: CASSSGTGGANTEAFF
v_call: TRBV5-4; j_call: TRBJ2-5; clone_size: .; cdr3_length: 18; cdr3_aa: CASRSGLRGPEIQETQYF
v_call: TRBV10-3; j_call: TRBJ1-4; clone_size: .; cdr3_length: 13; cdr3_aa: CATRDRLNEKLFF
v_call: TRBV5-1; j_call: TRBJ1-5; clone_size: large; cdr3_length: 15; cdr3_aa: CASSFSGAGNQPQHF
v_call: TRBV27; j_call: TRBJ1-1; clone_size: .; cdr3_length: 13; cdr3_aa: CASSPGQHTEAFF
v_call: TRBV11-2; j_call: TRBJ2-5; clone_size: .; cdr3_length: 18; cdr3_aa: CASSFRSPMTSGQETQYF
v_call: TRBV4-1; j_call: TRBJ1-1; clone_size: .; cdr3_length: 12; cdr3_aa: CASSQDRAEAFF
v_call: TRBV30; j_call: TRBJ1-1; clone_size: .; cdr3_length: 12; cdr3_aa: CAWSRQGAEAFF
v_call: TRBV7-8; j_call: TRBJ2-3; clone_size: large; cdr3_length: 14; cdr3_aa: CASSFNTGGDTQYF
v_call: TRBV18; j_call: TRBJ1-5; clone_size: large; cdr3_length: 13; cdr3_aa: CASSPDRDQPQHF
v_call: TRBV11-2; j_call: TRBJ2-3; clone_size: few; cdr3_length: 18; cdr3_aa: CASSFPGGTAGLTDTQYF
v_call: TRBV11-2; j_call: TRBJ2-3; clone_size: .; cdr3_length: 16; cdr3_aa: CASSLVPGANTDTQYF
v_call: TRBV11-3; j_call: TRBJ2-3; clone_size: large; cdr3_length: 13; cdr3_aa: CASSITSELTQYF
v_call: TRBV7-2; j_call: TRBJ2-3; clone_size: .; cdr3_length: 14; cdr3_aa: CASSLGEGTDTQYF
v_call: TRBV28; j_call: TRBJ1-1; clone_size: large; cdr3_length: 12; cdr3_aa: CASSSPAREAFF
v_call: TRBV20-1; j_call: TRBJ2-1; clone_size: medium-sized; cdr3_length: 17; cdr3_aa: CSARSLAGGSPLNEQFF
v_call: TRBV2; j_call: TRBJ2-1; clone_size: .; cdr3_length: 18; cdr3_aa: CASSVDRRGLAAINEQFF
v_call: TRBV4-2; j_call: TRBJ1-4; clone_size: large; cdr3_length: 15; cdr3_aa: CASSQVGGRDEKLFF
v_call: TRBV7-9; j_call: TRBJ2-7; clone_size: large; cdr3_length: 17; cdr3_aa: CASSLGLAGGPTYEQYF
v_call: TRBV11-1; j_call: TRBJ2-1; clone_size: few; cdr3_length: 15; cdr3_aa: CASSGAGGRYNEQFF
v_call: TRBV18; j_call: TRBJ1-2; clone_size: large; cdr3_length: 16; cdr3_aa: CASSPVVDQSLYGYTF
v_call: TRBV7-2; j_call: TRBJ2-7; clone_size: few; cdr3_length: 15; cdr3_aa: CASSSGLAGVGEQYF
v_call: TRBV19; j_call: TRBJ1-2; clone_size: large; cdr3_length: 14; cdr3_aa: CASSTLDSLYGYTF
v_call: TRBV20-1; j_call: TRBJ1-6; clone_size: few; cdr3_length: 15; cdr3_aa: CSARPLDRGLKPLHF
v_call: TRBV7-2; j_call: TRBJ2-5; clone_size: large; cdr3_length: 16; cdr3_aa: CASSFWVAGKQETQYF
v_call: TRBV5-5; j_call: TRBJ2-3; clone_size: large; cdr3_length: 16; cdr3_aa: CASSLELAGGPMTQYF
v_call: TRBV7-9; j_call: TRBJ2-7; clone_size: large; cdr3_length: 15; cdr3_aa: CASSPRTDSSYEQYF
v_call: TRBV12-3/TRBV12-4; j_call: TRBJ2-5; clone_size: few; cdr3_length: 13; cdr3_aa: CASSLDREETQYF
v_call: TRBV7-9; j_call: TRBJ1-1; clone_size: .; cdr3_length: 14; cdr3_aa: CASSRSVGSTEAFF
v_call: TRBV20-1; j_call: TRBJ1-3; clone_size: large; cdr3_length: 15; cdr3_aa: CSARDPRDPGNTIYF
v_call: TRBV18; j_call: TRBJ1-2; clone_size: .; cdr3_length: 15; cdr3_aa: CASSHAGASNYGYTF